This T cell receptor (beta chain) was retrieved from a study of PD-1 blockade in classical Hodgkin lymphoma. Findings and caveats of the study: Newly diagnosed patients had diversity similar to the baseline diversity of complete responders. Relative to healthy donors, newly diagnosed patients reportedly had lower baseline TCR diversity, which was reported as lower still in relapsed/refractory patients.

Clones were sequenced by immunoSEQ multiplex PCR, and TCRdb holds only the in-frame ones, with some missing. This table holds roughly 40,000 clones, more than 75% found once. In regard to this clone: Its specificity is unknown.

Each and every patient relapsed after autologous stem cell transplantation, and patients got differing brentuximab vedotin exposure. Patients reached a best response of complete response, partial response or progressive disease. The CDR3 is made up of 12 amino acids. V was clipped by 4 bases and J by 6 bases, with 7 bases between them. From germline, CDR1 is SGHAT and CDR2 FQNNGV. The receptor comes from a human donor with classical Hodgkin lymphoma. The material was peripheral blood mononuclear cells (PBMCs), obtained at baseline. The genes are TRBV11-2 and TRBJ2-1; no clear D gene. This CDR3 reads CASSSSPNEQFF. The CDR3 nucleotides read TGTGCCAGCAGCTCCTCTCCCAATGAGCAGTTCTTC.